This T cell receptor (beta chain) was documented in a study of T cell changes during pregnancy in multiple sclerosis. This clone was detected only a few times. Sequencing used immunoSEQ multiplex PCR; TCRdb keeps in-frame clones, though not all of them. The table includes about 55,000 clones, 80% to 90% detected once. Trimming pared 8 bases from V and 5 bases from J, leaving 7 bases between. The germline gives CDR1 SGHTA, CDR2 FQGTGA. CDR3 size: 11 residues. The sequence was collected from a female donor with multiple sclerosis, enrolled in a pregnancy study. Here the sequenced sample was CD4+ T cells from peripheral blood mononuclear cells, taken in the first trimester of pregnancy. The chain combines TRBV7-3 with TRBJ2-1; D remains unclear. The CDR3 here is CASAENNEQFF. The CDR3 coding sequence is TGTGCCAGCGCGGAAAACAATGAGCAGTTCTTC.